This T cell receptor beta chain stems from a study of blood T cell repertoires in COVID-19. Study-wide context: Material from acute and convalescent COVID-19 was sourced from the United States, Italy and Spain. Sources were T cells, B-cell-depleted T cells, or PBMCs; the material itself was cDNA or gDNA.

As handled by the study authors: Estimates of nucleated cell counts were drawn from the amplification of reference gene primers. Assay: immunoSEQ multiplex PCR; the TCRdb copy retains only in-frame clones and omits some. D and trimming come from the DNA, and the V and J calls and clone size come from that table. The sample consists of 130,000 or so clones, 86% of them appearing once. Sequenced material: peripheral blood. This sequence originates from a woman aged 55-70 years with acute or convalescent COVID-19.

CDR3 in amino acids: CASSYPQGYEQYF. As DNA, the CDR3 is TGTGCCAGCAGTTACCCACAGGGCTACGAGCAGTACTTC. This chain links TRBV6-2 or TRBV6-3 with TRBJ2-7; D might be TRBD1 (6 bases). V lost 2 bases, J lost 3 bases, and 8 bases lay in between. Germline values: CDR1 MNHEY, CDR2 SVGEGT. CDR3 size: 13 residues.